These 20 T cell receptor beta chains came from one sample sequenced in a study of shared T cell receptors in the human thymus. Sequenced by immunoSEQ multiplex PCR; TCRdb stores in-frame clones only, minus some. The sample carries about 660,000 clones, more than 70% recorded once. The same sample was also used in a study of human thymus T cells.

Sequencing input: thymocytes. Source of these receptors: a boy in the first two years of life with a congenital heart defect.

The J gene is TRBJ1-6, the V gene TRBV19; D gene ambiguous. This CDR3 comprises 14 residues. Germline V gene data show CDR1 as LNHDA and CDR2 as SQIVND (reference sequence). V lost 4 bases to trimming and J lost 6 bases, with 10 bases between them. The CDR3 here is CASSSRGSNSPLHF. Here the CDR3 DNA reads TGTGCCAGTAGTAGTAGAGGGTCTAATTCACCCCTCCACTTT.

The chain links TRBV7-2 to TRBJ2-5; 8 nucleotides align to TRBD2. V dropped 2 bases and J dropped 5; count of bases not matched to a gene: 13. The CDR3 is 17 residues long. Germline assignment: CDR1 SGHTA and CDR2 FQGNSA. This CDR3 reads CASSLRVAGHLGETQYF. Here the CDR3 DNA reads TGTGCCAGCAGCTTACGGGTAGCGGGGCACCTCGGGGAGACCCAGTACTTC.

On this clone itself: The sample carries other DNA sequences with the same CDR3. The rearrangement uses TRBV7-9 and TRBJ2-1; 7 bases fit TRBD1. V shed 1 base, J shed 6 bases, and the junction held 0 bases outside the gene matches. There are 13 residues in the CDR3. Germline CDR1 is SEHNR and CDR2 is FQNEAQ (reference sequence). CDR3 DNA: TGTGCCAGCAGCTTAGGACAGGGCAATGAGCAGTTCTTC. It codes for CASSLGQGNEQFF. Based on the CDR3 plus reference TRBV7-9 and TRBJ2-1, the full variable domain is DTGVSQNPRHKITKRGQNVTFRCDPISEHNRLYWYRQTLGQGPEFLTYFQNEAQLEKSRLLSDRFSAERPKGSFSTLEIQRTEQGDSAMYLCASSLGQGNEQFFGPGTRLTVL.

The CDR3 coding sequence is TGCGCCAGTCCCCAGCGGGAGGGATCCAATGAGCAGTTCTTC. Its protein product is CASPQREGSNEQFF. The chain uses TRBV5-1 and TRBJ2-1; 10 bases fit TRBD2. The CDR3 loop spans 14 amino acids. Germline-derived CDR1 and CDR2 are SGHRS and YFSETQ. V was clipped by 8 bases and J by 6 bases; unmatched bases: 8.

V is TRBV28 and J is TRBJ2-7; 9 nucleotides match TRBD1. Germline lookup yields CDR1 MDHEN and CDR2 SYDVKM. This CDR3 region has 17 residues. The trim removed 4 bases at V and 3 bases at J, leaving 13 bases unmatched. CDR3 loop: CASSSYRGREISYEQYF. Here the CDR3 DNA reads TGTGCCAGCAGTTCATACAGGGGGCGGGAGATCAGCTACGAGCAGTACTTC.

This chain connects TRBV6-1 to TRBJ2-7; TRBD2 matches 9 bases. Germline V gene sequence: CDR1 MNHNS, CDR2 SASEGT. There are 17 residues in the CDR3. Losses at the gene ends were 1 base for V and 3 bases for J; bases not matched to a gene: 10. The CDR3 spells CASSEGGIAGVGYEQYF. The CDR3 nucleotides are TGTGCCAGCAGTGAAGGGGGTATAGCGGGAGTGGGCTACGAGCAGTACTTC.

The rearrangement links TRBV7-8 to TRBJ2-7, with TRBD2 identical over 8 bases. V shed 5 bases and J 7 bases; nucleotides not matched to a gene: 13. The length of the CDR3 is 15 residues. Germline values: CDR1 SGHVS, CDR2 FQNEAQ. In DNA form, the CDR3 reads TGTGCCAGCAGCAAAGCAGCGGGGGCCTTGGGAGAGCAGTACTTC. Translating it yields CASSKAAGALGEQYF.

The rearrangement links TRBV12-5 to TRBJ1-1, with D possibly matching TRBD1 (6 bases). The V and J ends lost 1 base and 7 bases respectively, with 10 bases between them. Per germline, CDR1 LGHNT and CDR2 FRNRAP. This CDR3 region has 13 residues. The CDR3 coding sequence is TGTGCTAGTGGTTTGGAACAGGGCAATGAAGCTTTCTTT. Encoded protein: CASGLEQGNEAFF.

CDR3 amino acids: CASSQGRLGRGQFF. CDR3 sequence (DNA): TGCGCCAGCAGCCAAGGACGACTAGGGAGAGGGCAGTTCTTC. The chain has TRBV4-1 and TRBJ2-1; tentative D call: TRBD2 (6 bases). Germline V gives CDR1 MGHRA, CDR2 YSYEKL. CDR3 length: 14 residues. The V end was cut by 1 base, the J end by 12 bases, with 16 bases between.

This clone was seen a few times. This sequence joins TRBV25-1 and TRBJ2-3; 7 bases match TRBD2. Losses at the gene ends were 2 bases for V and 4 bases for J; bases not matched to a gene: 15. The germline CDR1 and CDR2 sequences are MGHDK and SYGVNS. This CDR3 spans 18 amino acids. The CDR3 loop is CASSEELAGFTKADTQYF. CDR3 sequence (DNA): TGTGCCAGCAGTGAAGAGTTAGCGGGTTTCACCAAAGCAGATACGCAGTATTTT.

The J gene is TRBJ1-2, the V gene TRBV18, with D possibly matching TRBD1 (6 bases). This CDR3 spans 15 amino acids. Trimming took off 0 bases at V and 4 bases at J, with 12 bases between the two ends. The germline V gene has CDR1 KGHSH and CDR2 LQKENI. The CDR3: CASSPPQTGPYGYTF. The DNA of the CDR3 is TGTGCCAGCTCACCACCCCAGACAGGCCCCTATGGCTACACCTTC.

On this clone itself: One end of the junction does not line up with germline, which may come from a read error. The chain recombines TRBV9 with TRBJ1-2, with TRBD1 as a possible D gene (6 bases). Germline assignment: CDR1 SGDLS and CDR2 YYNGEE. The CDR3 contains 12 residues. This CDR3 is CASSVGQGRSAF. DNA of the CDR3: TGTGCCAGCAGCGTCGGGCAGGGGCGGTCCGCCTTC.

The V call is TRBV9, the J call TRBJ2-2; 14 bases are shared with TRBD2. V lost 4 bases to trimming and J lost 4 bases; unmatched junction nucleotides: 9. Germline V gene data show CDR1 as SGDLS and CDR2 as YYNGEE. There are 18 residues in the CDR3. The CDR3 DNA reads as TGTGCCAGCAGCCAAGGTGGGACTAGCGGGAGTTTCACCGGGGAGCTGTTTTTT. Amino acid sequence: CASSQGGTSGSFTGELFF.

The chain recombines TRBV4-3 with TRBJ1-5; D is undetermined. In germline, CDR1 is LGHNA, CDR2 YSLEER. With 0 bases removed from V and 11 bases from J, the gap between germline ends came to 17 bases. This CDR3 contains 15 residues. This CDR3 is CASSQEPWSQSAQHF. The CDR3, as DNA: TGCGCCAGCAGCCAAGAGCCCTGGTCACAATCAGCCCAGCATTTT.

The gene calls are TRBV5-5 and TRBJ2-1; D is possibly TRBD2 (5 bases). V gave up 3 bases and J gave up 9 bases, with 13 bases separating them. This CDR3 has 13 amino acids. From germline, CDR1 is SGHKS and CDR2 YYEKEE (reference sequence). The CDR3 protein is CASSWDLASEQFF. Written as DNA, the CDR3 is TGTGCCAGCAGCTGGGATTTAGCGAGTGAGCAGTTCTTC.

The V and J genes are TRBV9 and TRBJ2-5, with TRBD2 identical over 14 bases. V dropped 0 bases and J dropped 2; count of bases not matched to a gene: 9. The CDR3 runs to 19 residues. Looked up from germline, CDR1 is SGDLS and CDR2 is YYNGEE. DNA of the CDR3: TGTGCCAGCAGCGTAGCTGGGACTAGCGGGAGTCTGGAACAAGAGACCCAGTACTTC. As protein: CASSVAGTSGSLEQETQYF.

The rearrangement uses TRBV20-1 and TRBJ1-2; D call uncertain. Per the germline V gene, CDR1 is DFQATT and CDR2 is SNEGSKA (reference sequence). CDR3 length equals 11 residues. V was clipped by 3 bases and J by 5 bases, with 7 bases between them. The CDR3 region is CSARKRYGYTF. CDR3 coding DNA: TGCAGTGCTAGGAAGCGATATGGCTACACCTTC.

The CDR3: CATGGGLGGYTF. The DNA of the CDR3 is TGTGCCACCGGGGGGGGCCTTGGCGGCTACACCTTC. The V gene is TRBV5-8, the J gene TRBJ1-2; tentatively, D is TRBD1 (6 bases). The CDR3 runs to 12 residues. The germline V gene encodes CDR1 SGHTS and CDR2 YDEGEE. Between the trimmed V and J ends, which lost 9 bases and 8 bases, there was a span of 17 bases.

The V and J genes are TRBV5-1 and TRBJ2-7; TRBD1 agrees at 9 bases. Looked up from germline, CDR1 is SGHRS and CDR2 is YFSETQ. V gave up 4 bases and J gave up 3 bases; unmatched junction bases: 5. The CDR3 spans 14 residues. DNA of the CDR3: TGCGCCAGCAGCATGGAGACAGGGGGCTACGAGCAGTACTTC. It codes for CASSMETGGYEQYF.

The chain joins TRBV11-2 to TRBJ2-1; 8 nucleotides align to TRBD2. Trimming removed 0 bases from V and 2 bases from J; junction bases left unmatched: 6. Germline V CDR1 and CDR2: SGHAT, FQNNGV. The CDR3 contains 17 residues. The DNA of the CDR3 is TGTGCCAGCAGCTTAGAAGGGACTAGAGACCCCTACAATGAGCAGTTCTTC. Protein sequence: CASSLEGTRDPYNEQFF. The entire variable domain, with the rest obtained from reference TRBV11-2 and TRBJ2-1, is as follows: EAGVAQSPRYKIIEKRQSVAFWCNPISGHATLYWYQQILGQGPKLLIQFQNNGVVDDSQLPKDRFSAERLKGVDSTLKIQPAKLEDSAVYLCASSLEGTRDPYNEQFFGPGTRLTVL.